Below are 9 T cell receptor beta chains sequenced from a single sample in a study of CXCR3-negative and CXCR3-positive naive CD8 T cells. UMI-labeled TRB cDNA libraries were prepared by 5' RACE. TCRdb reanalyzed the 5' RACE reads and collapses them to one entry per CDR3 protein, without DNA. The specimen's table records some 68,000 distinct CDR3 sequences. The antigens these receptors bind are not known. Points from the study as a whole: Compared with CXCR3-negative naive cells, CXCR3-positive naive cells showed more hydrophobic TRB CDR3s.

The sequencing sample was made of naive CXCR3+ CD8+ T cells from blood. Subset noted: CD45RO-CCR7+CD27+CD95- naive CD8+ T cells expressing CXCR3 (TNR3+). All receptors derive from a human donor in good health. Some clones in this sample may be carry-over from other donors' samples.

The chain recombines TRBV29-1 with TRBJ1-4. CDR1 is SQVTM, CDR2 ANQGSEA, per germline. CDR3 length equals 14 residues. The CDR3 spells CSVELWESNEKLFF.

This chain uses TRBV7-8 with TRBJ2-7; TCRdb outputs TRBD1, but without DNA this stays unchecked. In germline, CDR1 is SGHVS, CDR2 FQNEAQ. The CDR3 has 14 residues. The CDR3: CASSLMLAGDEQYF.

The rearrangement joins TRBV7-3 to TRBJ2-3; the TRBD2 assignment by TCRdb is unverifiable without DNA. This CDR3 is 14 amino acids long. Germline V CDR1 and CDR2: SGHTA, FQGTGA. The CDR3 loop reads CASSLLPPTDTQYF.

The V and J genes are TRBV7-2 and TRBJ2-1; TCRdb designates TRBD2, a call that cannot be tested without DNA. The CDR3 sequence is 13 residues long. Germline CDR1 and CDR2: SGHTA and FQGNSA. The CDR3 loop reads CASSYPSGNPQFF.

The rearrangement joins TRBV5-1 to TRBJ1-1; the D call of TRBD1 rests on TCRdb alone, since no DNA is present to check it. Per the germline V gene, CDR1 is SGHRS and CDR2 is YFSETQ. The CDR3 is 15 residues long. The CDR3: CASSLAGGSNTEAFF.

V usage is TRBV5-1 and J usage is TRBJ1-1; TCRdb reports TRBD1, a call that lacks DNA to check it against. Germline CDR1 and CDR2: SGHRS and YFSETQ. This CDR3 is 15 amino acids long. The CDR3 region is CASSQNRVGTTEAFF.

This chain links TRBV29-1 with TRBJ2-1; TCRdb proposes TRBD2, but this gene call is untestable without DNA. In germline, CDR1 is SQVTM, CDR2 ANQGSEA. The CDR3 has 14 residues. The CDR3 region is CSVVGLATYNEQFF.

V gene TRBV12-3 or TRBV12-4 combines with J gene TRBJ2-5. The CDR3 is made up of 13 amino acids. This chain's CDR3 is CASTMNREETQYF.

The rearrangement joins TRBV29-1 to TRBJ2-2. The CDR3 is made up of 12 amino acids. The V gene's germline CDR1 is SQVTM and CDR2 ANQGSEA. CDR3: CSVLGLAGELFF.